The next 6 T cell receptor beta chains were all read from a single sample in a study of cytomegalovirus exposure and HLA in healthy donors. Profiled with immunoSEQ multiplex PCR; TCRdb holds only in-frame clones, not every one. Among some 83,000 clones listed, roughly 94% were seen once. The sequencing sample was made of PBMCs. The receptors were gathered from a woman aged 18-29 years in good health and CMV-seropositive.

This chain links TRBV7-8 with TRBJ2-2; 16 nucleotides agree with TRBD2. This CDR3 spans 19 amino acids. The germline gives CDR1 SGHVS, CDR2 FQNEAQ. Unmatched junction bases numbered 10, after V lost 5 bases and J lost 4 bases. The CDR3 spells CASSPGLAGGLGSTGELFF. The CDR3 region has the DNA TGTGCCAGCAGCCCGGGACTAGCGGGGGGGCTCGGAAGCACCGGGGAGCTGTTTTTT.

The chain carries TRBV19 and TRBJ1-2; D might be TRBD1 (6 bases). The CDR3 has 14 amino acids. V lost 5 bases, J lost 4 bases, and 14 bases lay in between. Germline V gives CDR1 LNHDA, CDR2 SQIVND (reference sequence). The CDR3 DNA is TGTGCCAGTAGTCCCGACCGGGACATCTATGGCTACACCTTC. Translating gives CASSPDRDIYGYTF.

This clone showed up just once. V usage is TRBV11-2 and J usage is TRBJ2-5, with 9 bases identical to TRBD1. V shed 1 base and J 4 bases; nucleotides not matched to a gene: 10. From germline, CDR1 is SGHAT and CDR2 FQNNGV. This CDR3 has 17 amino acids. The CDR3 sequence: CASSLGATGGSRETQYF. The CDR3 nucleotides are TGTGCCAGCAGCTTAGGGGCGACAGGGGGGTCGAGAGAGACCCAGTACTTC.

This chain connects TRBV4-2 to TRBJ2-1; no definite D call. Germline lookup yields CDR1 LGHNA and CDR2 YNFKEQ. The CDR3 extends over 15 amino acids. V was cut by 4 bases and J by 3 bases, with 13 bases left in between. The CDR3 nucleotides are TGTGCCAGCAGCCTTCCGGGTGACCGCTACAATGAGCAGTTCTTC. Protein: CASSLPGDRYNEQFF.

The CDR3 coding sequence is TGTGCCAGCAGCGGGGGACTAGCGGACCGCTACTACGAGCAGTACTTC. Residues: CASSGGLADRYYEQYF. V is TRBV7-8 and J is TRBJ2-7; 11 nucleotides agree with TRBD2. The CDR3 consists of 16 residues. Germline lookup yields CDR1 SGHVS and CDR2 FQNEAQ. V trimming: 5 bases; J trimming: 3 bases; junction bases outside the gene matches: 9.

The chain joins TRBV6-6 to TRBJ2-7; a possible D gene is TRBD2 (5 bases). The germline CDR1 and CDR2 sequences are MNHNY and SVGAGI (reference sequence). Trimming cost V 5 bases and J 4 bases, with 21 bases left between them. There are 16 residues in the CDR3. The CDR3 reads CASSPPIGRGIYEQYF. In DNA, the CDR3 is TGTGCCAGCAGTCCCCCTATAGGCCGGGGTATTTACGAGCAGTACTTC.